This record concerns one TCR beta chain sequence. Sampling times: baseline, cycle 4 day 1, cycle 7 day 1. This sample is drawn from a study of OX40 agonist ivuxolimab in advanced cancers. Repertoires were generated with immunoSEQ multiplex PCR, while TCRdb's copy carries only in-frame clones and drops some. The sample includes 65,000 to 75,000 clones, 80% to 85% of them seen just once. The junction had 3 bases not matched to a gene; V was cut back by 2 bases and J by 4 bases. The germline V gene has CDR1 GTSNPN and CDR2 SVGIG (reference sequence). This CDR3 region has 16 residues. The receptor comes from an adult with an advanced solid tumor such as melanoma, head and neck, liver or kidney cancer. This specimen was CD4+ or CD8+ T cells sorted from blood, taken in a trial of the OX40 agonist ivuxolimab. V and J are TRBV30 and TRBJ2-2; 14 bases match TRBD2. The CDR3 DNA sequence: TGTGCCTGGAGTACGGGACTAGCGGGAGTCACCGGGGAGCTGTTTTTT. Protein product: CAWSTGLAGVTGELFF.